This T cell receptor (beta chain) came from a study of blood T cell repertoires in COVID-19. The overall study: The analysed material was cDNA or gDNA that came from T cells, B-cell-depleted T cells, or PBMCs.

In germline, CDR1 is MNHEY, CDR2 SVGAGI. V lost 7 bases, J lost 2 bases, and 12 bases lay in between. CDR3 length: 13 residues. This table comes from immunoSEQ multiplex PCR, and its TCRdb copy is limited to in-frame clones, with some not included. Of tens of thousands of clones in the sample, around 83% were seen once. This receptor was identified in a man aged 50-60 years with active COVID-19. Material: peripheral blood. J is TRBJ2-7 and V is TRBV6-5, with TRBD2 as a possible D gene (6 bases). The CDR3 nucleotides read TGTGCCAGCAACAATGCGGGGACCTACGAGCAGTACTTC. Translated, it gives CASNNAGTYEQYF.